The 5 T cell receptor beta chains presented below share a single source sample, sequenced in a study of shared clonotypes between healthy human individuals (dated by TCRdb to 2018 to 2020). The library was produced with the immunoSEQ multiplex PCR assay. TCRdb re-hosts the immuneACCESS table, in-frame sequences only. Its copies lack some clones; in the studies checked, an unresolved V gene accounts for under half of them, and the cause for the rest is not known. The sample includes under 2.5 million clones, with around 93% observed a single time. The biggest ten clones account for more than 0.35% of the sample. The sequencing sample was made of naive CD4+ T cells from PBMCs. Read against the paper, the sample's cell subset or site label means: CD45RA+ positively selected. Source of these receptors: a man between 18 and 29 years old in good health. Some clones in this sample may be carry-over from other donors' samples.

This sequence joins TRBV14 and TRBJ2-7, with 9 nucleotides matching TRBD1. The CDR3 is made up of 16 amino acids. CDR1 is SGHDN, CDR2 FVKESK, per germline. The V and J ends lost 5 bases and 7 bases, in that order; junction bases with no gene match: 15. CDR3 coding DNA: TGTGCCAGCAGCTCTTCAACGGGACAGGGTCCTCGTGAGCAGTACTTC. Its translation is CASSSSTGQGPREQYF. Looking up the rest from reference TRBV14 and TRBJ2-7 gives the full variable domain: EAGVTQFPSHSVIEKGQTVTLRCDPISGHDNLYWYRRVMGKEIKFLLHFVKESKQDESGMPNNRFLAERTGGTYSTLKVQPAELEDSGVYFCASSSSTGQGPREQYFGPGTRLTVT.

The rearrangement uses TRBV5-1 and TRBJ1-4; 10 nucleotides align to TRBD1. This CDR3 has 16 residues. Germline assignment: CDR1 SGHRS and CDR2 YFSETQ. V shed 4 bases, J shed 7 bases, and the junction held 10 bases outside the gene matches. The DNA for the CDR3 is TGCGCCAGCAGCCGGGAGACAGGGGGCGCCGGTGAAAAACTGTTTTTT. It encodes CASSRETGGAGEKLFF.

CDR3 loop: CAIRGQGGSYEQYF. In DNA form, the CDR3 reads TGTGCCATCAGGGGACAGGGCGGCTCCTACGAGCAGTACTTC. The chain employs TRBV10-3 and TRBJ2-7; TRBD1 matches at 9 bases. Trimming removed 6 bases from V and 0 bases from J; junction bases left unmatched: 3. The CDR3 loop spans 14 amino acids. CDR1 is ENHRY and CDR2 is SYGVKD in the germline V gene.

The V call is TRBV19, the J call TRBJ2-3; 11 bases map to TRBD2. CDR1 is LNHDA, CDR2 SQIVND, per germline (reference sequence). The CDR3 is 14 amino acids. V lost 9 bases to trimming and J lost 5 bases; unmatched junction nucleotides: 7. The CDR3 DNA reads as TGTGCCAGCACGACTAGCGGGACGGGAGATACGCAGTATTTT. It translates to CASTTSGTGDTQYF.

The V call is TRBV7-9, the J call TRBJ2-3; the match to TRBD2 covers 12 bases. This CDR3 is 17 amino acids long. V was clipped by 7 bases and J by 2 bases; unmatched bases: 10. Germline V gene data show CDR1 as SEHNR and CDR2 as FQNEAQ (reference sequence). The DNA of the CDR3 is TGTGCCAGCACCGCCCGGTGGACTAGCGGGATCACAGATACGCAGTATTTT. This sequence encodes CASTARWTSGITDTQYF.